A selection of T cell receptor beta chains follows, all from one sample in a study of T cells in Graves' hyperthyroidism and ophthalmopathy. Each CDR3 protein is one row after TCRdb ran MiXCR on the multiplex PCR reads. In the table there are 500,000 to 600,000 distinct CDR3 sequences, about 46% of which are singletons. The sample was peripheral blood or thyroid tissue (not recorded which). The source of these receptors is an adult woman with Graves' disease, either hyperthyroidism or ophthalmopathy (not recorded which). CDR3s include the opening cysteine and the closing phenylalanine or tryptophan. The order of the fields is V gene, clone size, D gene, J gene, CDR3 protein, CDR3 DNA. A D gene is named only where the DNA matches it firmly. A clone size is listed for some rows: how often the clone was seen (once, few, many), or a class if it is expanded.

TRBV9	many	NA	TRBJ2-5	CASSVGAEETQYF	TGTGCCAGCAGCGTAGGCGCTGAGGAGACCCAGTACTTC
TRBV2	NA	TRBD1	TRBJ2-7	CASSEGGQGSYEQYF	TGTGCCAGCAGTGAAGGGGGACAGGGCTCCTACGAGCAGTACTTC
TRBV29-1	NA	TRBD1	TRBJ1-4	CSVRQGDEKLFF	TGCAGCGTTCGGCAGGGGGATGAAAAACTGTTTTTT
TRBV7-2	few	NA	TRBJ1-6	CASSLSVYNSPLHF	TGTGCCAGCAGCTTATCAGTGTATAATTCACCCCTCCACTTT
TRBV5-4	many	TRBD1	TRBJ1-2	CASSRGQGPLMNYGYTF	TGTGCCAGCAGCCGCGGACAGGGTCCACTCATGAACTATGGCTACACCTTC
TRBV19	NA	NA	TRBJ1-5	CASSHQSAGPYQPQHF	TGTGCCAGTAGTCACCAGTCGGCAGGCCCCTATCAGCCCCAGCATTTT
TRBV9	few	NA	TRBJ1-4	CASSLTRRDSFF	TGTGCCAGCAGTCTCACCCGACGGGACTCCTTTTTT
TRBV6-5	many	NA	TRBJ1-1	CASSSDADTEAFF	TGTGCCAGCAGTTCAGACGCAGATACTGAAGCTTTCTTT
TRBV6-5	NA	NA	TRBJ2-7	CASSYEGREQYF	TGTGCCAGCAGTTACGAGGGGAGGGAGCAGTACTTC
TRBV19	many	NA	TRBJ2-2	CASRWQNTGELFF	TGTGCCAGTAGATGGCAGAACACCGGGGAGCTGTTTTTT
TRBV29-1	NA	TRBD1	TRBJ1-4	CSVEGLTGDIYEKLFF	TGCAGCGTTGAAGGCCTTACAGGGGACATATATGAAAAACTGTTTTTT
TRBV14	many	NA	TRBJ1-4	CASSRWGANEKLFF	TGTGCCAGCAGCCGCTGGGGTGCTAATGAAAAACTGTTTTTT
TRBV5-4	NA	NA	TRBJ1-2	CASSLDLGTYGYTF	TGTGCCAGCAGCTTGGATCTGGGGACCTATGGCTACACCTTC
TRBV24-1	NA	TRBD1	TRBJ1-5	CATSRTGGQPQHF	TGTGCCACCAGCCGGACAGGAGGTCAGCCCCAGCATTTT
TRBV11-3	NA	NA	TRBJ2-7	CASSPPSQKGREQYF	TGTGCCAGCTCACCACCTTCCCAAAAGGGGAGAGAGCAGTACTTC
TRBV25-1	NA	NA	TRBJ2-2	CASSESWGTGELFF	TGTGCCAGCAGTGAAAGTTGGGGGACCGGGGAGCTGTTTTTT
TRBV7-9	NA	NA	TRBJ2-5	CASSSDGGTQYF	TGTGCCAGCAGCTCTGACGGGGGGACCCAGTACTTC
TRBV10-3	NA	NA	TRBJ1-2	CAISLGAAKYGYTF	TGTGCCATCAGCCTTGGGGCAGCTAAGTATGGCTACACCTTC
TRBV7-2	many	NA	TRBJ1-6	CASSSQGHNSPLHF	TGTGCCAGCAGCTCACAGGGTCATAATTCACCCCTCCACTTT
TRBV7-6	many	NA	TRBJ1-2	CASSLAGRDGYTF	TGTGCCAGCAGCTTGGCAGGGAGAGATGGCTACACCTTC
TRBV30	few	NA	TRBJ1-5	CAWSQRDYQPQHF	TGTGCCTGGAGTCAAAGGGATTATCAGCCCCAGCATTTT
TRBV11-2	many	TRBD1	TRBJ2-6	CASSDPGRAGGAGANVLTF	TGTGCCAGCAGCGATCCGGGGCGGGCAGGGGGAGCTGGGGCCAACGTCCTGACTTTC
TRBV3-1	NA	TRBD2	TRBJ2-2	CASSASGGELFF	TGTGCCAGCAGCGCTAGCGGCGGGGAGCTGTTTTTT
TRBV6-1	NA	TRBD1	TRBJ2-5	CASSTLVRGRETQYF	TGTGCCAGCAGTACATTGGTCAGGGGGCGGGAGACCCAGTACTTC
TRBV5-1	many	NA	TRBJ1-5	CASSFEGDSNQPQHF	TGCGCCAGCAGCTTTGAAGGGGATAGCAATCAGCCCCAGCATTTT
TRBV10-3	few	NA	TRBJ2-2	CAIKDPRDTGELFF	TGTGCCATCAAAGACCCCCGCGACACCGGGGAGCTGTTTTTT
TRBV7-9	few	NA	TRBJ2-7	CASSHGTGYEQYF	TGTGCCAGCAGTCATGGGACGGGCTACGAGCAGTACTTC
TRBV30	NA	NA	TRBJ2-7	CAWSSRTHEQYF	TGTGCCTGGAGTAGCAGGACCCACGAGCAGTACTTC
TRBV10-3	NA	NA	TRBJ2-7	CAISGTTKTLYEQYF	TGTGCCATCAGTGGGACCACCAAGACCCTCTACGAGCAGTACTTC
TRBV6-5	NA	NA	TRBJ2-7	CASRPGGDEQYF	TGTGCCAGCAGACCCGGCGGGGACGAGCAGTACTTC
TRBV7-7	few	NA	TRBJ2-5	CASSLGRDQETQYF	TGTGCCAGCAGCTTAGGTAGAGACCAAGAGACCCAGTATTTC
TRBV15	NA	NA	TRBJ2-1	CATSPQGGEQFF	TGTGCCACCAGCCCCCAGGGGGGTGAGCAGTTCTTC
TRBV9	NA	NA	TRBJ1-6	CASSPTRNSPLHF	TGTGCCAGCAGCCCCACCCGTAATTCACCCCTCCACTTT
TRBV15	NA	NA	TRBJ1-6	CATSRDSGGDSPLHF	TGTGCCACCAGCAGAGATAGCGGGGGTGATTCACCCCTCCACTTT
TRBV5-8	many	TRBD1	TRBJ1-2	CASSYKQGPNYGYTF	TGTGCCAGCAGCTACAAACAGGGGCCTAACTATGGCTACACCTTC
TRBV10-3	NA	TRBD1	TRBJ2-7	CAIGTGDPYEQYF	TGTGCCATTGGGACAGGGGATCCCTACGAGCAGTACTTC
TRBV29-1	NA	NA	TRBJ2-7	CSVADGGTYEQYF	TGCAGCGTTGCAGACGGCGGCACCTACGAGCAGTACTTC
TRBV2	NA	NA	TRBJ2-5	CAIEVGGQVYGTQYF	TGTGCCATCGAGGTGGGGGGACAAGTTTACGGGACCCAGTACTTC
TRBV19	NA	NA	TRBJ1-2	CASNRANYGYTF	TGTGCCAGTAACCGGGCCAACTATGGCTACACCTTC
TRBV15	NA	NA	TRBJ1-6	CATSRAGGRSNSPLHF	TGTGCCACCAGCAGAGCCGGGGGACGGAGTAATTCACCCCTCCACTTT
TRBV10-3	many	NA	TRBJ2-5	CAISEGVLGETQYF	TGTGCCATCAGTGAAGGGGTGTTAGGAGAGACCCAGTACTTC
TRBV15	many	NA	TRBJ1-5	CATSRDQFQPQHF	TGTGCCACCAGCAGAGATCAGTTTCAGCCCCAGCATTTT